The 21 T cell receptor beta chains presented below share a single source sample, sequenced in a study of vaccination and CD4 T cells after COVID-19. Their recognized antigens are unknown. Cultured CD4+ T-cell DNA underwent Oncomine TCR Beta short-read sequencing. TCRdb ran MiXCR on the PCR reads and lists one entry per CDR3 protein. Of 12,000 or so distinct CDR3 sequences listed, approximately 50% are singletons. Specified treatment: approximately nine-day PBMC culture with coronavirus spike peptide pools or control peptides (ViraFEST assay). The sequencing sample was made of CD4+ T cells from blood, cultured in vitro. These receptor sequences come from a human donor who had recovered from COVID-19.

This chain links TRBV20-1 with TRBJ1-2; D is unresolved. Trimming shortened V by 1 base and J by 8 bases, and 20 bases separated the two germline ends. Germline lookup yields CDR1 DFQATT and CDR2 SNEGSKA (reference sequence). The CDR3 consists of 15 residues. The CDR3 nucleotides read TGCAGTGCTAGAGGAGTTCAAAGTGTCCTGACAGGCTACACCTTC. This sequence encodes CSARGVQSVLTGYTF.

The chain uses TRBV10-3 and TRBJ1-2; the D gene is possibly TRBD1 (5 bases). Trimming shortened V by 0 bases and J by 8 bases, and 13 bases separated the two germline ends. CDR1 and CDR2 from the germline V gene are ENHRY and SYGVKD. This CDR3 is built from 14 residues. The chain's CDR3 is CAISESTGAAGYTF. CDR3 in DNA: TGTGCCATCAGTGAGTCCACCGGGGCGGCGGGCTACACCTTC.

V usage is TRBV7-9 and J usage is TRBJ1-3; D call uncertain. V lost 1 base to trimming and J lost 0 bases, with 7 bases between them. CDR1 is SEHNR, CDR2 FQNEAQ, per germline (reference sequence). The CDR3 is 15 residues long. DNA for the CDR3: TGTGCCAGCAGCTTAGACGGAAACTCTGGAAACACCATATATTTT. Amino acid sequence: CASSLDGNSGNTIYF.

The chain joins TRBV7-3 to TRBJ1-6; 7 nucleotides match TRBD1. With 0 bases clipped from V and 9 bases from J, the junction kept 5 bases outside the gene matches. This CDR3 has 15 amino acids. In germline, CDR1 is SGHTA, CDR2 FQGTGA. As DNA, the CDR3 is TGTGCCAGCAGCTTAACGTCCAACAGGGGTTCACCCCTCCACTTT. Translating it yields CASSLTSNRGSPLHF.

The chain has TRBV7-2 and TRBJ2-1; D not resolved. The CDR3 covers 13 residues. The germline V gene encodes CDR1 SGHTA and CDR2 FQGNSA. The ends were cut back, 0 bases at V and 10 bases at J, with 10 bases in the middle. The CDR3 region has the DNA TGTGCCAGCAGCTTAGCTCTCGCTAGAGAGCAGTTCTTC. This translates into CASSLALAREQFF.

The V call is TRBV7-6, the J call TRBJ1-5; 8 bases are shared with TRBD1. Germline values: CDR1 SGHVS, CDR2 FNYEAQ. There are 15 residues in the CDR3. The junction had 14 bases not matched to a gene; V was cut back by 10 bases and J by 6 bases. The CDR3 region is CATTQGALSIQPQHF. CDR3 DNA sequence: TGTGCCACCACGCAGGGGGCCCTCTCCATTCAGCCCCAGCATTTT.

This clonotype is labeled as large (0.1 to 1%). The rearrangement links TRBV7-2 to TRBJ1-5; D is unresolved. Germline CDR1 SGHTA, CDR2 FQGNSA. Trimming shortened V by 5 bases and J by 2 bases, and 7 bases separated the two germline ends. The CDR3 runs to 13 residues. The CDR3 region has the DNA TGTGCCAGCAGCGTACGGGGCAATCAGCCCCAGCATTTT. It specifies CASSVRGNQPQHF.

The sample holds a few counts of this clonotype. J is TRBJ1-2 and V is TRBV27, with 9 nucleotides matching TRBD1. There are 16 residues in the CDR3. Germline trimming cut 5 bases from V and 5 bases from J; bases unmatched to any gene: 12. CDR1 and CDR2 (germline): MNHEY, SMNVEV (reference sequence). In DNA form, the CDR3 reads TGTGCCAGCAGTCCGCGAACAGGGGGCGGGCAGTATGGCTACACCTTC. Residues: CASSPRTGGGQYGYTF.

The V call is TRBV5-4, the J call TRBJ2-7; TRBD2 is a possible D gene (6 bases). The V gene's germline CDR1 is SGHNT and CDR2 YYREEE (reference sequence). This CDR3 has 15 amino acids. Trimming cost V 4 bases and J 3 bases, with 17 bases left between them. CDR3 sequence (DNA): TGTGCCAGCAGCCTACTCAGGGACTTCGGCTACGAGCAGTACTTC. It encodes CASSLLRDFGYEQYF. Filled out from reference TRBV5-4 and TRBJ2-7, the complete variable domain reads ETGVTQSPTHLIKTRGQQVTLRCSSQSGHNTVSWYQQALGQGPQFIFQYYREEENGRGNFPPRFSGLQFPNYSSELNVNALELDDSALYLCASSLLRDFGYEQYFGPGTRLTVT.

This clonotype was detected once. CDR3 sequence (DNA): TGTGCCACCAGTGATTGGCAGGAAGGGGGTCCCGGGGAGCTGTTTTTT. It encodes CATSDWQEGGPGELFF. V usage is TRBV24-1 and J usage is TRBJ2-2, with a tentative D call TRBD1 (6 bases). CDR1 and CDR2 from the germline V gene are KGHDR and SFDVKD. V was trimmed by 2 bases and J by 6 bases, leaving 15 bases between them. This CDR3 spans 16 amino acids.

The rearrangement links TRBV19 to TRBJ2-3; 9 nucleotides line up with TRBD2. Germline V gene data show CDR1 as LNHDA and CDR2 as SQIVND (reference sequence). The ends lost 6 bases at V and 3 bases at J; junction bases unmatched: 7. This CDR3 is 15 amino acids long. The CDR3 sequence is CASSRGGGRTDTQYF. The CDR3, as DNA: TGTGCCAGTAGCCGCGGGGGGGGGCGGACAGATACGCAGTATTTT.

The J gene is TRBJ2-7, the V gene TRBV2, with 9 nucleotides matching TRBD2. V lost 6 bases, J lost 2 bases, and 5 bases stayed unmatched. The CDR3 totals 14 residues. Germline CDR1 SNHLY, CDR2 FYNNEI. This CDR3 is CASSRGGGAYEQYF. The DNA for the CDR3 is TGTGCCAGCAGCAGAGGCGGGGGGGCCTACGAGCAGTACTTC.

Concerning this clonotype: Sequence at one end of the junction differs from germline and may be a read error. The chain uses TRBV20-1 and TRBJ1-6; 7 positions agree with TRBD1. Germline V lookup: CDR1 DFQATT, CDR2 SNEGSKA (reference sequence). This CDR3 comprises 16 residues. CDR3 sequence (DNA): TGCAGTGCTGGAGAGACAGGGAGTTCCTATAATTCACCCCTCCACTTT. Encoded protein: CSAGETGSSYNSPLHF.

This clonotype was detected only a few times. This CDR3 is CAISEYARQGDEQFF. The CDR3 DNA follows: TGTGCCATCAGTGAGTATGCTAGACAGGGTGATGAGCAGTTCTTC. The rearrangement links TRBV10-3 to TRBJ2-1; 7 nucleotides match TRBD1. Germline V gene lookup returns CDR1 ENHRY and CDR2 SYGVKD. Trimming at V came to 1 base and at J to 8 bases, leaving 8 bases not matched to a gene. The CDR3 runs to 15 residues.

This clonotype showed up just a few times. V usage is TRBV24-1 and J usage is TRBJ2-3; TRBD2 matches 11 bases. The CDR3 sequence is 14 residues long. Looked up from germline, CDR1 is KGHDR and CDR2 is SFDVKD. Trimming cost V 9 bases and J 5 bases; bases outside gene matches: 6. CDR3 sequence (DNA): TGTGCCACCCAAACTAGCGGGAGTGGAGATACGCAGTATTTT. Protein product: CATQTSGSGDTQYF.

This sequence joins TRBV2 and TRBJ1-5, with a tentative D call TRBD1 (6 bases). This CDR3 comprises 14 residues. V gave up 7 bases and J gave up 6 bases, with 16 bases separating them. The germline CDR1 and CDR2 sequences are SNHLY and FYNNEI. In DNA, the CDR3 is TGTGCCAGCAACCCGGGGGGGGCGGGTCAGCCCCAGCATTTT. Protein: CASNPGGAGQPQHF.

This clonotype was detected a few times. The chain uses TRBV11-2 and TRBJ1-1, with D hard to call. CDR1 is SGHAT, CDR2 FQNNGV, per germline. The CDR3 consists of 15 residues. Trimming cost V 2 bases and J 4 bases, with 14 bases left between them. CDR3 amino acids: CASSLRADRTTEAFF. The CDR3 bases are TGTGCCAGCAGCTTAAGGGCCGACCGGACCACTGAAGCTTTCTTT.

This chain uses TRBV6-2 or TRBV6-3 with TRBJ1-5, with D possibly being TRBD1 (6 bases). The CDR3 sequence is 16 residues long. V was trimmed by 4 bases and J by 0 bases, leaving 13 bases between them. The germline V gene encodes CDR1 MNHEY and CDR2 SVGEGT. This CDR3 is CASSSWTANSNQPQHF. The DNA for the CDR3 is TGTGCCAGCAGTTCTTGGACAGCGAATAGCAATCAGCCCCAGCATTTT.

Only a few counts were recorded for this clonotype. The chain links TRBV20-1 to TRBJ2-7; 7 bases agree with TRBD2. V was clipped by 6 bases and J by 3 bases; unmatched bases: 2. CDR1 is DFQATT, CDR2 SNEGSKA, per germline (reference sequence). This CDR3 comprises 11 residues. DNA for the CDR3: TGCAGTGCGGCGGGGGTCTACGAGCAGTACTTC. Residues: CSAAGVYEQYF.

The chain employs TRBV28 and TRBJ1-5, with D possibly being TRBD1 (6 bases). The CDR3 extends over 15 amino acids. From germline, CDR1 is MDHEN and CDR2 SYDVKM. Trimming pared 6 bases from V and 7 bases from J, leaving 19 bases between. The CDR3 nucleotides read TGTGCCAGCAGAGCTTTGCGGGGGGCGAGCCAGCCCCAGCATTTT. As protein: CASRALRGASQPQHF.

The rearrangement uses TRBV5-4 and TRBJ2-4, with TRBD2 identical over 8 bases. Germline assignment: CDR1 SGHNT and CDR2 YYREEE (reference sequence). V lost 1 base, J lost 1 base, and 1 base stayed unmatched. The CDR3 has 15 residues. CDR3 in amino acids: CASSLSGGAKNIQYF. The CDR3 DNA reads TGTGCCAGCAGCTTGTCGGGGGGGGCCAAAAACATTCAGTACTTC.